The source of this TCR beta chain is a study of cytomegalovirus exposure and HLA in healthy donors. On the study more broadly: There were roughly 110 million unique TCR beta sequences, drawn from about 180 million T cells, in an earlier analysis.

Whole-study results and caveats: In a later analysis, donors in an Asian-associated ancestry cluster reportedly had fewer N-insertions in productive TCRs than the cohort mean.

Germline lookup yields CDR1 SNHLY and CDR2 FYNNEI. The CDR3 consists of 12 residues. V lost 6 bases and J 8 bases, leaving 12 bases between the germline ends. Worth noting for this clone: As yet, its antigen is unknown.

Primers: 60 Vbeta forward and 13 Jbeta reverse. Sequencing used immunoSEQ multiplex PCR; TCRdb keeps in-frame clones, though not all of them. The data contain about 190,000 clones, more than 75% of them singletons. The sequenced sample was PBMCs. This sequence was found in a woman aged 18-29 years in good health and CMV-seronegative. The rearrangement links TRBV2 to TRBJ2-3; weak D call: TRBD2 (6 bases). CDR3 region: CASRDLGGTQYF. CDR3 bases: TGTGCCAGCAGGGACCTGGGGGGTACGCAGTATTTT.